The T cell receptor (beta chain) described here comes from a study of CD8+ T cells in alopecia areata. Treatment defined: oral pan-JAK inhibitor, 5-10 mg twice daily. Reverse transcribed after extraction, RNA yielded cDNA as the sequencing template. Produced via immunoSEQ multiplex PCR; TCRdb's table is partial and in-frame only. The sample has some 180,000 clones, 51% seen once; the top ten hold about 9.5%. By proportion, this clone is medium-sized. Source: CD8+ T cells sorted from blood, taken around week 54, from a patient treated with tofacitinib. The source of this sequence is a human donor with alopecia areata.

The CDR3 region has the DNA TGTGCCAGCAGCCACCCGGGGACTAGCTATGGCTACACCTTC. As protein: CASSHPGTSYGYTF. The J gene is TRBJ1-2, the V gene TRBV5-4, with TRBD1 as a possible D gene (5 bases). The CDR3 contains 14 residues. Germline CDR1 reads SGHNT; CDR2 reads YYREEE (reference sequence). V gave up 4 bases and J gave up 4 bases, with 14 bases separating them.